This T cell receptor beta chain was captured by sequencing in a study of cytomegalovirus exposure and HLA in healthy donors. The CDR3 is 14 residues long. In germline, CDR1 is SGHDN, CDR2 FVKESK. Overall study results and limits: For most TCR beta V segments, an earlier analysis put the productive rate at about 90% or about 30% of the time. Analyses of presence/absence relied on an assumption of roughly uniform sequencing depth across donors. One cluster of highly shared sequence variants probably arose as a sequencing artifact.

The PCR contained 60 Vbeta and 13 Jbeta primers. Method: immunoSEQ multiplex PCR; TCRdb's copy keeps in-frame clones and lacks some. The sample lists some 170,000 clones, 78% occurring once. With respect to this clone: Antigen specificity is unknown.

The J gene is TRBJ2-5, the V gene TRBV14; D is unresolved. TRBJ2-7 explains the end of the DNA better; the J call may be wrong. Sequenced: PBMCs. The origin of this receptor is a female donor in good health and CMV-seronegative. The CDR3 reads CASSQDLLYYEQYF. For the CDR3, the DNA is TGTGCCAGCAGCCAAGATCTACTCTACTACGAGCAGTACTTC.